Sequencing of this TCR beta chain was carried out in a study of a mutant IDH1 vaccine in newly diagnosed glioma. Across the study: Antecedent treatment encompassed radiotherapy, temozolomide, or their combination; the majority received both. Findings of the study overall: Pseudoprogression appeared unlinked to shifts in leading peripheral T cell clonotypes. Induction of immune responses by the vaccine occurred in about 95% of patients.

With regard to this clone: Its antigen is undetermined. Other DNA sequences in the same sample also yield this CDR3.

Time point specified: week 35, safety follow-up. Topical imiquimod was applied with each vaccine dose, which held 300 ug of mutant IDH1 20-mer peptide. Each of the donors came in with new WHO grade 3 or 4 astrocytomas that were IDH1-mutant and ATRX-lost. Germline-derived CDR1 and CDR2 are SGHDT and YYEEEE. CDR3 length: 19 amino acids. V lost 5 bases, J lost 4 bases, and 28 bases lay in between. Assay used: immunoSEQ multiplex PCR; TCRdb lists only in-frame clones, some missing. The table lists 69,000 or so clones, approximately 86% of them singletons. The material was PBMCs, obtained from a glioma patient whose treatment included an IDH1 peptide vaccine. The sequence came from a man younger than 40 with glioma. This rearrangement joins TRBV5-6 to TRBJ2-1; weak D call: TRBD2 (5 bases). This CDR3 is CASSFKNPLSPGGYNEQFF. CDR3 nucleotide sequence: TGTGCCAGCAGTTTTAAGAACCCATTATCCCCTGGAGGTTACAATGAGCAGTTCTTC.